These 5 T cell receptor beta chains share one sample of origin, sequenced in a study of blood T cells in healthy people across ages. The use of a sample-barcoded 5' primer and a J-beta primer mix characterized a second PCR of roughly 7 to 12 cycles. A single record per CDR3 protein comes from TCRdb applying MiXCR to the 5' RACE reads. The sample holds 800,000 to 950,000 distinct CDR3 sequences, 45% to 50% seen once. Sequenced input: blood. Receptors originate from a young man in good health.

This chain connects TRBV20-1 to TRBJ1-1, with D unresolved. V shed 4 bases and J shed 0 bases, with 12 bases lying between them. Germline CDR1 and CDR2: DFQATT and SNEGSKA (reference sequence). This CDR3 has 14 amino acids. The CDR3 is CSATSQVMNTEAFF. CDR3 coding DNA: TGCAGTGCTACATCCCAGGTCATGAACACTGAAGCTTTCTTT.

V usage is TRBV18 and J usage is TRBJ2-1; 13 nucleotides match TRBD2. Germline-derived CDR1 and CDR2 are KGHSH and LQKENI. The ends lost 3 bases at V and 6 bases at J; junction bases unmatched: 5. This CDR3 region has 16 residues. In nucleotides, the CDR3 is TGTGCCAGCTCACCCGGGACTAGCGGGACACGCAATGAGCAGTTCTTC. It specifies CASSPGTSGTRNEQFF.

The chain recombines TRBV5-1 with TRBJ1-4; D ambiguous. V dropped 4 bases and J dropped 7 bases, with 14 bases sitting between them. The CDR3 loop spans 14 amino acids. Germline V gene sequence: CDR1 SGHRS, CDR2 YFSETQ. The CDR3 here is CASSAALGTEKLFF. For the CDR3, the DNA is TGCGCCAGCAGCGCAGCGTTAGGTACTGAAAAACTGTTTTTT.

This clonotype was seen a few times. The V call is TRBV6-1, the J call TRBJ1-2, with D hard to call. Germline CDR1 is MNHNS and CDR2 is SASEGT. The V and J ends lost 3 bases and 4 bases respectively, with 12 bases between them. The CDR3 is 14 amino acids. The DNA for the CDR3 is TGTGCCAGCAGTGATCTGAGGGATGGCTATGGCTACACCTTC. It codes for CASSDLRDGYGYTF.

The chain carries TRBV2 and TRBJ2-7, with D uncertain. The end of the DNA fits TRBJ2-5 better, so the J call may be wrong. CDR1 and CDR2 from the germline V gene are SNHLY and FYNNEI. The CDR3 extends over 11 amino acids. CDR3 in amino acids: CASRQAETQYF. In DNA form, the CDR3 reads TGTGCCAGCAGGCAGGCGGAGACCCAGTACTTC.